A selection of T cell receptor beta chains follows, all from one sample in a study of long-term antiretroviral therapy in people with HIV. Only in-frame clones appear in the TCRdb table, and some are missing; sequencing was by immunoSEQ multiplex PCR. The sample yields fewer than 35,000 clones, around 83% seen once. Sequenced material: unsorted PBMCs, taken 2.9 years after starting antiretroviral therapy. The receptor set was obtained from a man aged 45-65 years with HIV. The CDR3 runs from the conserved cysteine through the conserved F or W. The order of the fields is V gene, J gene, clone size, CDR3 protein. Rows may omit the clone size; those that give it use once, few, many or a size class.

v_call: TRBV15; j_call: TRBJ2-6; clone_size: NA; cdr3_aa: CATSGGGSGANVLTF
v_call: TRBV7-2; j_call: TRBJ2-5; clone_size: NA; cdr3_aa: CASSLTGTSTVETQYF
v_call: TRBV28; j_call: TRBJ2-6; clone_size: NA; cdr3_aa: CASQYQAGANVLTF
v_call: TRBV18; j_call: TRBJ1-5; clone_size: NA; cdr3_aa: CASSPAGNQPQHF
v_call: TRBV28; j_call: TRBJ2-7; clone_size: NA; cdr3_aa: CASSAGRASEQYF
v_call: TRBV28; j_call: TRBJ2-7; clone_size: NA; cdr3_aa: CASREGDRSDQQYF
v_call: TRBV7-3; j_call: TRBJ2-7; clone_size: few; cdr3_aa: CASSLLGTDSTEQYF
v_call: TRBV5-6; j_call: TRBJ1-1; clone_size: NA; cdr3_aa: CASSWAAEAFF
v_call: TRBV28; j_call: TRBJ2-7; clone_size: NA; cdr3_aa: CASSLGGPTSYEQYF
v_call: TRBV6-5; j_call: TRBJ1-1; clone_size: NA; cdr3_aa: CASSPRLDTEAFF